Presented here are 27 T cell receptor beta chains from one specimen sequenced in a study of T-cell reconstitution after alpha-beta-depleted transplantation in children. TCRbeta library construction was performed incorporating unique molecular identifiers. Via MiXCR, TCRdb re-called the PCR reads, giving one row per CDR3 protein. The data show 600,000 to 700,000 distinct CDR3 sequences, roughly 17% seen once. The sample in question was PBMCs from the stem cell graft donor, obtained from the stem cell graft. The receptor set was obtained from a human donor who donated a stem cell graft to a child with acute myeloid leukemia.

This clonotype was counted between two and nine times. The chain uses TRBV25-1 and TRBJ2-5; D is perhaps TRBD1 (5 bases). Germline-derived CDR1 and CDR2 are MGHDK and SYGVNS. The CDR3 is made up of 14 amino acids. Trimming left V 7 bases short and J 1 base short, with 13 bases between. The CDR3 bases are TGTGCCAGCACCACCAGGGCGACCCAAGAGACCCAGTACTTC. Translating gives CASTTRATQETQYF.

This clonotype appeared many times. The chain links TRBV5-5 to TRBJ1-1, with 9 bases aligning to TRBD1. Germline CDR1 and CDR2: SGHKS and YYEKEE (reference sequence). J gave up 6 bases and V 4 bases, and 4 bases lay outside the gene matches. The CDR3 contains 13 residues. Written as DNA, the CDR3 is TGTGCCAGCAGCCTACAGGGGGCAGCTGAAGCTTTCTTT. It codes for CASSLQGAAEAFF. Full variable domain (missing parts from reference TRBV5-5 and TRBJ1-1): DAGVTQSPTHLIKTRGQQVTLRCSPISGHKSVSWYQQVLGQGPQFIFQYYEKEERGRGNFPDRFSARQFPNYSSELNVNALLLGDSALYLCASSLQGAAEAFFGQGTRLTVV.

This clonotype was counted a few times. V gene TRBV20-1 combines with J gene TRBJ1-1; possibly TRBD1 for D (5 bases). Trimming shortened V by 5 bases and J by 5 bases, and 18 bases separated the two germline ends. There are 14 residues in the CDR3. In germline, CDR1 is DFQATT, CDR2 SNEGSKA (reference sequence). CDR3 sequence reads: CSAPRGGKATEAFF. The CDR3 DNA sequence: TGCAGTGCTCCCCGGGGGGGAAAGGCGACTGAAGCTTTCTTT.

The chain is built from TRBV7-2 and TRBJ1-1; TRBD1 matches 9 bases. The germline gives CDR1 SGHTA, CDR2 FQGNSA. This CDR3 spans 15 amino acids. Germline trimming cut 4 bases from V and 4 bases from J; bases unmatched to any gene: 7. Here the CDR3 DNA reads TGTGCCAGCAGCTATGTGGACAGGGGCGTCACTGAAGCTTTCTTT. Its protein product is CASSYVDRGVTEAFF.

This clonotype was seen only a few times. V usage is TRBV7-3 and J usage is TRBJ2-5; D gene uncertain. CDR1 and CDR2 from the germline V gene are SGHTA and FQGTGA. V lost 5 bases and J 4 bases, leaving 14 bases between the germline ends. This CDR3 is 14 amino acids long. CDR3 DNA sequence: TGTGCCAGCAGCCCGAAGACTGACCGAGAGACCCAGTACTTC. This translates into CASSPKTDRETQYF.

This clonotype was counted between two and nine times. The chain joins TRBV5-1 to TRBJ2-7; 8 nucleotides align to TRBD2. The CDR3 has 15 amino acids. V lost 0 bases, J lost 2 bases, and 4 bases stayed unmatched. Per germline, CDR1 SGHRS and CDR2 YFSETQ. Written as DNA, the CDR3 is TGCGCCAGCAGCTTGGGCGGGGGGCAAGCCTACGAGCAGTACGTC. Translated: CASSLGGGQAYEQYV.

The chain uses TRBV6-1 and TRBJ2-5; 11 positions agree with TRBD1. V was pared by 4 bases and J by 5 bases, with 6 bases of the junction left unmatched. CDR1 and CDR2 from the germline V gene are MNHNS and SASEGT. The CDR3 runs to 15 residues. DNA of the CDR3: TGTGCCAGCAGTGGACTGGACAGGGGGCTGGAGACCCAGTACTTC. It yields the protein CASSGLDRGLETQYF.

This clonotype has at least ten counts. V and J are TRBV9 and TRBJ1-2, with D possibly matching TRBD1 (6 bases). The V gene's germline CDR1 is SGDLS and CDR2 YYNGEE. Trimming removed 4 bases at V and 3 bases at J, with 10 bases between. The CDR3 sequence is 13 residues long. CDR3 sequence: CASSYEGDYGYTF. CDR3 nucleotides: TGTGCCAGCAGCTACGAGGGGGACTATGGCTACACCTTC.

V usage is TRBV6-1 and J usage is TRBJ1-4; D uncertain. Germline V gene data show CDR1 as MNHNS and CDR2 as SASEGT. Trimming took 0 bases from V and 0 from J, leaving 11 bases between them. This CDR3 spans 17 amino acids. The CDR3 region is CASSEARGSATNEKLFF. CDR3 DNA: TGTGCCAGCAGTGAAGCCCGGGGATCTGCAACTAATGAAAAACTGTTTTTT.

The gene calls are TRBV9 and TRBJ2-3; the D is unclear. Trimming cost V 1 base and J 0 bases, with 9 bases left between them. Looked up from germline, CDR1 is SGDLS and CDR2 is YYNGEE. The CDR3 length is 15 residues. The CDR3 spells CASSVRTLSTDTQYF. The CDR3 DNA is TGTGCCAGCAGCGTAAGGACGCTCAGCACAGATACGCAGTATTTT.

The sample holds a few counts of this clonotype. The chain carries TRBV10-3 and TRBJ2-5, with D tentatively TRBD2 (5 bases). The CDR3 is 13 residues long. V lost 2 bases and J 1 base, leaving 5 bases between the germline ends. Germline V gene sequence: CDR1 ENHRY, CDR2 SYGVKD. This CDR3 is CAISEGLQETQYF. CDR3 coding DNA: TGTGCCATCAGTGAGGGACTCCAAGAGACCCAGTACTTC.

This clonotype was detected a few times. This chain connects TRBV6-2 or TRBV6-3 to TRBJ2-1, with D perhaps TRBD1 or TRBD2 (6 bases each). Germline values: CDR1 MNHEY, CDR2 SVGEGT. The CDR3 is made up of 16 amino acids. The V and J ends lost 1 base and 4 bases respectively, with 14 bases between them. CDR3 loop: CASSYYGGPPYNEQFF. The DNA for the CDR3 is TGTGCCAGCAGTTACTATGGGGGGCCCCCTTACAATGAGCAGTTCTTC.

This clonotype occurred a few times. The chain is built from TRBV11-2 and TRBJ2-3; weak D call: TRBD2 (6 bases). The V gene's germline CDR1 is SGHAT and CDR2 FQNNGV. V was trimmed by 5 bases and J by 0 bases, leaving 15 bases between them. This CDR3 is built from 16 residues. The CDR3 DNA is TGTGCCAGCAGCCTAGGGGTACTAGCAAGCACAGATACGCAGTATTTT. It translates to CASSLGVLASTDTQYF.

This chain links TRBV5-6 with TRBJ2-1; D is ambiguous. V dropped 4 bases and J dropped 0 bases, with 11 bases sitting between them. CDR1 SGHDT and CDR2 YYEEEE come from the germline V gene. The length of the CDR3 is 15 residues. The CDR3 region has the DNA TGTGCCAGCAGCGGCGAGGTCAGCTCCTACAATGAGCAGTTCTTC. It specifies CASSGEVSSYNEQFF.

The chain combines TRBV5-5 with TRBJ1-2; TRBD1 aligns across 9 bases. The germline V gene encodes CDR1 SGHKS and CDR2 YYEKEE (reference sequence). Trimming removed 3 bases from V and 5 bases from J; junction bases left unmatched: 8. This CDR3 spans 15 amino acids. This chain's CDR3 is CASSSPGTGRYGYTF. The CDR3 nucleotides are TGTGCCAGCAGCTCTCCTGGGACAGGGAGGTATGGCTACACCTTC.

This clonotype was seen a few times. J is TRBJ1-2 and V is TRBV20-1; 9 bases align to TRBD1. This CDR3 has 13 amino acids. J gave up 5 bases and V 5 bases, and 6 bases lay outside the gene matches. CDR1 and CDR2 (germline): DFQATT, SNEGSKA (reference sequence). The CDR3 here is CSAGAGQGYGYTF. CDR3 nucleotide sequence: TGCAGTGCTGGGGCCGGACAGGGGTATGGCTACACCTTC.

The rearrangement links TRBV12-3 or TRBV12-4 to TRBJ1-1; D ambiguous. V was cut by 0 bases and J by 4 bases, with 9 bases left in between. The CDR3 length is 14 residues. Here the CDR3 reads CASSLAAWGTEAFF. Written as DNA, the CDR3 is TGTGCCAGCAGTTTAGCCGCGTGGGGCACTGAAGCTTTCTTT.

V usage is TRBV5-5 and J usage is TRBJ2-2; 9 nucleotides match TRBD2. Germline loops: CDR1 SGHKS, CDR2 YYEKEE (reference sequence). The J segment lost 5 bases and the V segment lost 3 bases, leaving 11 bases of the junction unmatched. The CDR3 runs 17 residues. The CDR3 bases are TGTGCCAGCAGCTACCTAGGACTAGCGAGTGGGACCGGGGAGCTGTTTTTT. Protein product: CASSYLGLASGTGELFF.

This clonotype was observed a handful of times. The chain carries TRBV4-1 and TRBJ2-7, with 8 bases that match TRBD1. Germline CDR1 MGHRA, CDR2 YSYEKL. This CDR3 comprises 15 residues. The trim removed 1 base at V and 3 bases at J, leaving 5 bases unmatched. This CDR3 is CASSQGGQEIYEQYF. CDR3 DNA: TGCGCCAGCAGCCAAGGGGGACAGGAGATCTACGAGCAGTACTTC.

The V gene is TRBV5-1, the J gene TRBJ1-1; D is possibly TRBD1 (6 bases). The CDR3 has 14 amino acids. Per germline, CDR1 SGHRS and CDR2 YFSETQ. The V gene lost 4 bases and the J gene lost 2 bases, with 12 bases spanning the gap. CDR3 amino acids: CASSPGDTNTEAFF. DNA of the CDR3: TGCGCCAGCAGCCCCGGGGACACTAACACTGAAGCTTTCTTT. The whole variable domain, remainder taken from reference TRBV5-1 and TRBJ1-1, is KAGVTQTPRYLIKTRGQQVTLSCSPISGHRSVSWYQQTPGQGLQFLFEYFSETQRNKGNFPGRFSGRQFSNSRSEMNVSTLELGDSALYLCASSPGDTNTEAFFGQGTRLTVV.

There are many counts of this clonotype. This chain links TRBV29-1 with TRBJ2-2; maybe TRBD1 (6 bases). Germline V CDR1 and CDR2: SQVTM, ANQGSEA. The CDR3 totals 11 residues. V was shortened by 7 bases and J by 8 bases, with 11 bases between the two germline ends. The CDR3 nucleotides are TGCAGCGGACAGGACGGGGGGGAGCTGTTTTTT. This translates into CSGQDGGELFF.

At least ten counts were recorded for this clonotype. The chain employs TRBV27 and TRBJ2-7; possibly TRBD2 for D (5 bases). The CDR3 has 14 residues. CDR1 and CDR2 from the germline V gene are MNHEY and SMNVEV (reference sequence). V was pared by 4 bases and J by 4 bases, with 14 bases between. In DNA, the CDR3 is TGTGCCAGCAGTTGGGCTAGCAACCCTTACGAGCAGTACTTC. Its protein product is CASSWASNPYEQYF.

This clonotype was detected many times. The gene calls are TRBV20-1 and TRBJ1-1, with 8 bases identical to TRBD1. Trimming took 6 bases from V and 6 from J; bases not matched to a gene: 12. The CDR3 totals 14 residues. Per the germline V gene, CDR1 is DFQATT and CDR2 is SNEGSKA (reference sequence). The chain's CDR3 is CSAITPDRGAEAFF. DNA for the CDR3: TGCAGTGCCATTACCCCTGACAGGGGCGCTGAAGCTTTCTTT.

The rearrangement uses TRBV21-1 and TRBJ1-1. TRBV21-1 is listed as a pseudogene. CDR3 size: 12 residues. The CDR3 DNA is TGTGCCAGCAGCCCAGGACCCTATGAAGCTTTCTTT. This codes for CASSPGPYEAFF.

This clonotype occurred many times. Here the CDR3 reads CATSRVQETQYF. CDR3 coding DNA: TGTGCCACCAGCAGAGTCCAAGAGACCCAGTACTTC. The V call is TRBV15, the J call TRBJ2-5; D remains ambiguous. V lost 1 base, J lost 1 base, and 1 base lay in between. The germline V gene encodes CDR1 LNHNV and CDR2 YYDKDF (reference sequence). The CDR3 is 12 residues long.

In this sample, this clonotype turned up a few times. This chain links TRBV20-1 with TRBJ1-4; 8 bases are a match to TRBD1. The germline gives CDR1 DFQATT, CDR2 SNEGSKA (reference sequence). This CDR3 is built from 11 residues. Unmatched junction bases numbered 4, after V lost 5 bases and J lost 11 bases. The CDR3 here is CSAVRQGKLFF. In DNA, the CDR3 is TGCAGTGCTGTTAGACAGGGGAAACTGTTTTTT.

This clonotype has a handful of counts. This rearrangement joins TRBV2 to TRBJ1-1; D possibly corresponds to TRBD1 (5 bases). V was pared by 6 bases and J by 8 bases, with 13 bases between. Germline V gives CDR1 SNHLY, CDR2 FYNNEI. The CDR3 has 12 residues. CDR3 region: CASSYYRQEAFF. CDR3 DNA: TGTGCCAGCAGCTACTACAGACAGGAAGCTTTCTTT.